The 3 T cell receptor beta chains given below trace back to one sample, sequenced in a study of blood T cells in healthy people across ages. A second roughly 6 to 12 cycle PCR used barcoded and J-beta primers. TCRdb reprocessed the 5' RACE reads via MiXCR and lists one record per CDR3 protein. The sample yields roughly 800,000 distinct CDR3 sequences, 55% to 75% seen once. The sample taken for sequencing was blood. All receptors derive from a man aged 30-40 years in good health.

This chain connects TRBV7-9 to TRBJ2-7; tentative D call: TRBD2 (6 bases). The CDR3 consists of 14 residues. V was trimmed by 3 bases and J by 3 bases, leaving 12 bases between them. Germline values: CDR1 SEHNR, CDR2 FQNEAQ (reference sequence). This chain's CDR3 is CASSFLGGNYEQYF. The CDR3, as DNA: TGTGCCAGCAGCTTCTTGGGGGGTAACTACGAGCAGTACTTC.

The table lists this clonotype with a few counts. CDR3 DNA sequence: TGCAGCGTTGGGGGGCAGGGAGATACGCAGTATTTT. Encoded protein: CSVGGQGDTQYF. This chain joins TRBV29-1 and TRBJ2-3; D perhaps matches TRBD1 (6 bases). The germline V gene has CDR1 SQVTM and CDR2 ANQGSEA. The CDR3 loop spans 12 amino acids. Trimming removed 4 bases from V and 5 bases from J, with 10 bases in between.

This clonotype was detected only a few times. V and J are TRBV28 and TRBJ2-7; 7 nucleotides agree with TRBD1. V lost 5 bases to trimming and J lost 0 bases; unmatched junction nucleotides: 4. The V gene's germline CDR1 is MDHEN and CDR2 SYDVKM. This CDR3 is 14 amino acids long. The CDR3 loop reads CASSIQGTSYEQYF. The CDR3 region has the DNA TGTGCCAGCAGTATACAGGGGACCTCCTACGAGCAGTACTTC.